This T cell receptor (beta chain) was observed in a study of beta chain features in type 1 diabetes. Study details: Across the samples, more than 85 million sorted cells were examined in total.

In regard to this clone: Its antigen is not identified.

What was sequenced were expressed TCRB transcripts, since all of the isolated RNA had been reverse transcribed. Clones were sequenced by immunoSEQ multiplex PCR, and TCRdb holds only the in-frame ones, with some missing. Seen here are 220,000 or so clones, under 70% observed once, and the top ten hold around 0.057%. Study-level results: Diminished insertions and augmented deletions at VDJ junctions characterized type 1 diabetes patients. Naive, central memory and Treg TCRB repertoires seemed to resemble each other more closely in patients than they did in healthy donors.

A CD45RO/CCR7/CD25/CD127/CD95/CD27 panel sorted naive, central memory, regulatory and stem cell-like memory CD4+ cells. Trimming removed 1 base at V and 5 bases at J, with 8 bases between. The CDR3 contains 13 residues. CDR1 and CDR2 from the germline V gene are SGHTA and FQGNSA. The chain joins TRBV7-2 to TRBJ1-1; D is undetermined. The TCR was taken from a man between 25 and 39 years old in good health. Sequences were obtained from naive CD4+ T cells from blood. CDR3 coding DNA: TGTGCCAGCAGCTTAGTCCCGGTTACTGAAGCTTTCTTT. Translating gives CASSLVPVTEAFF. Full variable domain (missing parts from reference TRBV7-2 and TRBJ1-1): GAGVSQSPSNKVTEKGKDVELRCDPISGHTALYWYRQSLGQGLEFLIYFQGNSAPDKSGLPSDRFSAERTGGSVSTLTIQRTQQEDSAVYLCASSLVPVTEAFFGQGTRLTVV.